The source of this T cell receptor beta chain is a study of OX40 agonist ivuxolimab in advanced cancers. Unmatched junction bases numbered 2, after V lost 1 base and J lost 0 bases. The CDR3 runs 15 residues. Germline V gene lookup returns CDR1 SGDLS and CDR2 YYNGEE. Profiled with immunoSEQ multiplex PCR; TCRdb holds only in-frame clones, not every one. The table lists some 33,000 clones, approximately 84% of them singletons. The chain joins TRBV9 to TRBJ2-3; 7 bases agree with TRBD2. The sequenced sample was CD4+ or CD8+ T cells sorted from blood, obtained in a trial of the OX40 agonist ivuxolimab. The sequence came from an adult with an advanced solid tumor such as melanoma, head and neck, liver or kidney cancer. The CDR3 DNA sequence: TGTGCCAGCAGCGTAAGCGGGACTAGCACAGATACGCAGTATTTT. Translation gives CASSVSGTSTDTQYF.